These 12 T cell receptor beta chains came from one sample sequenced in a study of blood T cell repertoires in COVID-19. Here immunoSEQ multiplex PCR was the method, and the copy in TCRdb shows in-frame clones only, minus some. The sample lists over 250,000 clones, roughly 85% occurring once. Source material: peripheral blood. Receptor source: a human donor in a cohort sampled during active COVID-19.

The table lists this clone with a count of one. The V call is TRBV18, the J call TRBJ2-5, with D possibly being TRBD1 (5 bases). Germline V lookup: CDR1 KGHSH, CDR2 LQKENI. The V gene lost 3 bases and the J gene lost 2 bases, with 7 bases spanning the gap. CDR3 size: 13 residues. This CDR3 is CASSPGPQETQYF. The CDR3, as DNA: TGTGCCAGCTCACCGGGGCCTCAAGAGACCCAGTACTTC.

The sample holds a few counts of this clone. V is TRBV6-6 and J is TRBJ1-4, with D hard to call. V dropped 0 bases and J dropped 5 bases, with 13 bases sitting between them. The CDR3 runs 16 residues. Germline values: CDR1 MNHNY, CDR2 SVGAGI (reference sequence). The chain's CDR3 is CASSYSSRVPNEKLFF. Written as DNA, the CDR3 is TGTGCCAGCAGTTACTCGTCTAGAGTACCCAATGAAAAACTGTTTTTT.

The V and J genes are TRBV7-2 and TRBJ2-3, with a possible D match to TRBD2 (6 bases). Germline values: CDR1 SGHTA, CDR2 FQGNSA. The CDR3 spans 16 residues. V was pared by 0 bases and J by 4 bases, with 14 bases between. The CDR3 protein is CASSLAAGKSADTQYF. In DNA form, the CDR3 reads TGTGCCAGCAGCTTAGCGGCGGGAAAGTCCGCAGATACGCAGTATTTT.

The rearrangement links TRBV7-9 to TRBJ2-7; D possibly corresponds to TRBD1 (6 bases). This CDR3 region has 14 residues. V was trimmed by 5 bases and J by 3 bases, leaving 14 bases between them. Germline V gives CDR1 SEHNR, CDR2 FQNEAQ (reference sequence). The CDR3 DNA is TGTGCCAGCAGCGCAAACCGGGACAACTACGAGCAGTACTTC. This translates into CASSANRDNYEQYF.

Remarks on this clone: This sample includes further DNA sequences coding for the same CDR3. The chain links TRBV7-9 to TRBJ2-7; D ambiguous. Between the trimmed V and J ends, which lost 5 bases and 2 bases, there was a span of 4 bases. The germline V gene encodes CDR1 SEHNR and CDR2 FQNEAQ (reference sequence). This CDR3 has 11 amino acids. For the CDR3, the DNA is TGTGCCAGCAGCCCTGCCTACGAGCAGTACTTC. It specifies CASSPAYEQYF.

The rearrangement links TRBV6-5 to TRBJ1-1, with D perhaps matching TRBD1 (6 bases). The CDR3 is 13 residues long. Trimming removed 8 bases from V and 8 bases from J, with 18 bases in between. Germline V gives CDR1 MNHEY, CDR2 SVGAGI. CDR3 sequence reads: CASEGGAGREAFF. CDR3 sequence (DNA): TGTGCCAGCGAAGGGGGGGCAGGGAGGGAAGCTTTCTTT.

This sequence joins TRBV7-2 and TRBJ1-1; D is undetermined. Germline CDR1 reads SGHTA; CDR2 reads FQGNSA. This CDR3 contains 12 residues. V was trimmed by 2 bases and J by 6 bases, leaving 7 bases between them. The CDR3: CASSLSLSEAFF. CDR3 DNA sequence: TGTGCCAGCAGCTTATCGTTATCTGAAGCTTTCTTT.

The V call is TRBV28, the J call TRBJ1-1; a possible D gene is TRBD1 (6 bases). The CDR3 runs 15 residues. The V end lost 10 bases, the J end lost 0 bases, and 18 bases lay between the germline ends. In germline, CDR1 is MDHEN, CDR2 SYDVKM. The CDR3 is CATRDRDRLNTEAFF. The CDR3 DNA sequence: TGTGCCACCCGTGACCGAGACAGGCTGAACACTGAAGCTTTCTTT.

The rearrangement joins TRBV4-1 to TRBJ1-2; D call uncertain. The CDR3 is made up of 16 amino acids. CDR1 and CDR2 from the germline V gene are MGHRA and YSYEKL. Between the trimmed V and J ends, which lost 1 base and 2 bases, there was a span of 14 bases. The DNA of the CDR3 is TGCGCCAGCAGCCAAGTAAGAGCTACAGAGAACTATGGCTACACCTTC. This codes for CASSQVRATENYGYTF.

The chain carries TRBV9 and TRBJ1-3; tentatively, D is TRBD1 (5 bases). Germline values: CDR1 SGDLS, CDR2 YYNGEE. Trimming took off 5 bases at V and 0 bases at J, with 9 bases between the two ends. This CDR3 spans 14 amino acids. Here the CDR3 reads CASREGSSGNTIYF. CDR3 DNA: TGTGCCAGCAGGGAGGGGAGCTCTGGAAACACCATATATTTT.

CDR3 DNA: TGTGCCAGCAGCCAAACCTCGGGAGCCCCAGATACGCAGTATTTT. Protein: CASSQTSGAPDTQYF. The rearrangement joins TRBV13 to TRBJ2-3; TRBD2 is a possible D gene (6 bases). CDR1 is PRHDT and CDR2 is FYEKMQ in the germline V gene (reference sequence). This CDR3 contains 15 residues. The V end was cut by 5 bases, the J end by 4 bases, with 16 bases between.

This clone was observed a single time. The chain is built from TRBV18 and TRBJ2-1; weak D call: TRBD2 (7 bases). The CDR3 is 12 residues long. In germline, CDR1 is KGHSH, CDR2 LQKENI. The ends were cut back, 3 bases at V and 13 bases at J, with 13 bases in the middle. The CDR3 loop is CASSPLGGDQFF. The CDR3 region has the DNA TGTGCCAGCTCACCTCTAGGGGGGGACCAGTTCTTC.